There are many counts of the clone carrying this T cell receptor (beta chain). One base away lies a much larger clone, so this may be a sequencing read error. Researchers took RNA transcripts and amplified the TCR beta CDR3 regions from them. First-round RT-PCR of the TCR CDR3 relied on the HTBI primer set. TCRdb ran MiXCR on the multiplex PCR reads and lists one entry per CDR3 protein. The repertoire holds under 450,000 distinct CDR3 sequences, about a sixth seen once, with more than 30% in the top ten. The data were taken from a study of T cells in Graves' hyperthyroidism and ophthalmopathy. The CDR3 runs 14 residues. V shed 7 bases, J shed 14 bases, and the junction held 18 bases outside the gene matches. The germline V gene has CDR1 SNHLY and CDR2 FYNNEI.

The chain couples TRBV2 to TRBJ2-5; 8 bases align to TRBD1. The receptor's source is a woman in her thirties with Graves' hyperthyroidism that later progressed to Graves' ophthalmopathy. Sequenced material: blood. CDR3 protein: CASNGRTGLNLSYF. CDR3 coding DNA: TGTGCCAGCAATGGGAGGACAGGGTTAAATTTATCTTACTTC.